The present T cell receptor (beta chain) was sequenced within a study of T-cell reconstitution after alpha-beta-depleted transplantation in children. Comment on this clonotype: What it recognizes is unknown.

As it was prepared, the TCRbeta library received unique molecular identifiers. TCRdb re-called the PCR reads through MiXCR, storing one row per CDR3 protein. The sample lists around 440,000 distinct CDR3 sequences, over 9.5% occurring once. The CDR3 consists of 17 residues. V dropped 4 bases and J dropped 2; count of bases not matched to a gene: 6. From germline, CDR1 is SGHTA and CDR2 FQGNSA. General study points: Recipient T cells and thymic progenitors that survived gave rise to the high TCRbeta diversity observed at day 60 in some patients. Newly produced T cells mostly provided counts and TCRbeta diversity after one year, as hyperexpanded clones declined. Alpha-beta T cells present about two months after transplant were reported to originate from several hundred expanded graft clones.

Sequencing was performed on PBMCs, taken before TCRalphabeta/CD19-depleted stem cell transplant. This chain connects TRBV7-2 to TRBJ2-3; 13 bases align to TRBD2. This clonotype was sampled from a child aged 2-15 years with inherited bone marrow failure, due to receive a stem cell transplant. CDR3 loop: CASSSRGLAGPTDTQYF. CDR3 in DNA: TGTGCCAGCAGCTCCCGGGGACTAGCGGGACCCACAGATACGCAGTATTTT.